This passage covers 18 T cell receptor beta chains from one sample sequenced in a study of T cells in Graves' hyperthyroidism and ophthalmopathy. Amplification yielded TCR beta CDR3 regions, with RNA transcripts as the source. The HTBI primer set was used in a first-round RT-PCR of the TCR CDR3. TCRdb ran MiXCR on the multiplex PCR reads and lists one entry per CDR3 protein. Altogether around 700,000 distinct CDR3 sequences are present, under 20% being singletons, with the ten largest covering over 15%. The sample was blood. The source of these receptors is a woman aged 45 to 65 with Graves' hyperthyroidism that later progressed to Graves' ophthalmopathy.

The table lists this clonotype with a few counts. The rearrangement uses TRBV29-1 and TRBJ1-5, with 12 bases aligning to TRBD1. The V gene's germline CDR1 is SQVTM and CDR2 ANQGSEA. CDR3 length equals 15 residues. CDR3 sequence: CSTGTGGSSNQPQHF. Written as DNA, the CDR3 is TGCAGTACCGGGACAGGGGGCTCCAGCAATCAGCCCCAGCATTTT.

The rearrangement links TRBV6-1 to TRBJ2-1, with 7 positions matching TRBD1. There are 13 residues in the CDR3. In germline, CDR1 is MNHNS, CDR2 SASEGT. After removal of 6 bases from V and 7 bases from J, the junction contained 6 bases not matched to a gene. The CDR3 region is CASSGDSGNEQFF. The CDR3 DNA is TGTGCCAGCAGCGGGGACAGTGGAAATGAGCAGTTCTTC.

This clonotype appeared many times. This sequence joins TRBV6-2 or TRBV6-3 and TRBJ1-1, with D possibly being TRBD1 (6 bases). From germline, CDR1 is MNHEY and CDR2 SVGEGT. The CDR3 loop spans 11 amino acids. Trimming pared 7 bases from V and 5 bases from J, leaving 8 bases between. The CDR3 reads CASNQGTEAFF. The CDR3 DNA follows: TGTGCCAGCAACCAGGGGACTGAAGCTTTCTTT.

This chain joins TRBV14 and TRBJ1-4, with D possibly TRBD1 on 5 matching bases. The V and J ends lost 2 bases and 7 bases respectively, with 11 bases between them. The CDR3 totals 14 residues. Germline V gene sequence: CDR1 SGHDN, CDR2 FVKESK. CDR3 loop: CASSQPRQIEKLFF. Here the CDR3 DNA reads TGTGCCAGCAGCCAACCGCGACAGATTGAAAAACTGTTTTTT.

This clonotype was picked up a small number of times. The chain joins TRBV19 to TRBJ1-1; D gene uncertain. Trimming pared 3 bases from V and 5 bases from J, leaving 7 bases between. The CDR3 length is 12 residues. Germline lookup yields CDR1 LNHDA and CDR2 SQIVND (reference sequence). This chain's CDR3 is CASSIPGTEAFF. CDR3 bases: TGTGCCAGTAGTATCCCGGGAACTGAAGCTTTCTTT.

This chain connects TRBV12-3 or TRBV12-4 to TRBJ1-6; D gene ambiguous. The CDR3 runs 12 residues. Deletions cut 10 bases from V and 6 bases from J, with 10 bases between. The CDR3: CATNSGNSPLHF. The CDR3 coding sequence is TGTGCCACAAACTCGGGTAATTCACCCCTCCACTTT.

This clonotype was recorded many times. V gene TRBV5-1 combines with J gene TRBJ2-7; TRBD1 aligns across 9 bases. The trim removed 0 bases at V and 7 bases at J, leaving 5 bases unmatched. The CDR3 spans 14 residues. The V gene's germline CDR1 is SGHRS and CDR2 YFSETQ. CDR3 region: CASSLAGQGSEQYF. CDR3 bases: TGCGCCAGCAGCTTGGCCGGACAGGGGAGTGAGCAGTACTTC.

This clonotype was seen many times. The chain combines TRBV6-1 with TRBJ2-7, with a possible D match to TRBD2 (5 bases). V was trimmed by 5 bases and J by 6 bases, leaving 14 bases between them. The length of the CDR3 is 13 residues. Germline V gene data show CDR1 as MNHNS and CDR2 as SASEGT. The CDR3 DNA is TGTGCCAGCAGTCAGCGAGGGCCCCGCGAGCAGTACTTC. It yields the protein CASSQRGPREQYF.

This clonotype has at least ten counts. This chain connects TRBV3-1 to TRBJ1-2, with D unresolved. V dropped 1 base and J dropped 4 bases, with 7 bases sitting between them. CDR1 LGHDT and CDR2 YNNKEL come from the germline V gene (reference sequence). The CDR3 sequence is 13 residues long. CDR3 sequence (DNA): TGTGCCAGCAGCCAAGTTTTCGGCTATGGCTACACCTTC. Translating gives CASSQVFGYGYTF.

This clonotype showed up many times. This chain links TRBV15 with TRBJ1-6; D may be TRBD1 (6 bases). From germline, CDR1 is LNHNV and CDR2 YYDKDF (reference sequence). This CDR3 region has 16 residues. The V end lost 2 bases, the J end lost 6 bases, and 14 bases lay between the germline ends. The DNA for the CDR3 is TGTGCCACCAGCAGACTGCAGGGGTTTGGTAATTCACCCCTCCACTTT. Protein sequence: CATSRLQGFGNSPLHF.

The J gene is TRBJ1-5, the V gene TRBV28; D not certain. CDR1 MDHEN and CDR2 SYDVKM come from the germline V gene. V lost 8 bases and J 4 bases, leaving 9 bases between the germline ends. The CDR3 length is 12 residues. Here the CDR3 reads CASLEGNQPQHF. In nucleotides, the CDR3 is TGTGCCAGCCTCGAAGGAAATCAGCCCCAGCATTTT.

This clonotype was picked up many times. V is TRBV11-2 and J is TRBJ1-5; no clear D gene. CDR1 and CDR2 from the germline V gene are SGHAT and FQNNGV. V lost 0 bases to trimming and J lost 5 bases, with 11 bases between them. The CDR3 contains 15 residues. DNA of the CDR3: TGTGCCAGCAGCTTAGATTTGGCGGCCCATCAGCCCCAGCATTTT. This encodes CASSLDLAAHQPQHF.

The chain links TRBV5-1 to TRBJ2-3; 11 nucleotides align to TRBD1. CDR1 and CDR2 from the germline V gene are SGHRS and YFSETQ. The CDR3 covers 18 residues. Germline trimming cut 4 bases from V and 2 bases from J; bases unmatched to any gene: 12. The CDR3 region is CASSNRRRTGGFTDTQYF. The CDR3 nucleotides read TGCGCCAGCAGCAACCGTAGACGGACAGGGGGCTTCACAGATACGCAGTATTTT.

CDR3 region: CARITGPNTGELFF. CDR3 DNA: TGTGCCAGAATCACGGGACCTAACACCGGGGAGCTGTTTTTT. The V and J genes are TRBV7-9 and TRBJ2-2; possibly TRBD1 or TRBD2 for D (5 bases each). CDR1 SEHNR and CDR2 FQNEAQ come from the germline V gene (reference sequence). The CDR3 is made up of 14 amino acids. Deletions cut 9 bases from V and 2 bases from J, with 13 bases between.

A few counts support this clonotype. The chain uses TRBV20-1 and TRBJ1-1; 8 bases match TRBD1. Germline lookup yields CDR1 DFQATT and CDR2 SNEGSKA (reference sequence). With 3 bases clipped from V and 2 bases from J, the junction kept 5 bases outside the gene matches. The length of the CDR3 is 14 residues. The CDR3 bases are TGCAGTGCTAGCCGGACAGGGTTTAACACTGAAGCTTTCTTT. This codes for CSASRTGFNTEAFF.

This clonotype was observed many times. The CDR3 sequence: CASSSTLGGEQYF. DNA for the CDR3: TGTGCCAGCAGCTCGACCTTGGGGGGCGAGCAGTACTTC. This chain uses TRBV11-2 with TRBJ2-7; maybe TRBD2 (6 bases). V shed 4 bases and J shed 6 bases, with 13 bases lying between them. This CDR3 has 13 amino acids. Germline V gene sequence: CDR1 SGHAT, CDR2 FQNNGV.

As to this clonotype: One end of the junction does not line up with germline, which may come from a read error. The chain uses TRBV7-2 and TRBJ2-7, with TRBD1 matching 7 bases. Germline CDR1 and CDR2: SGHTA and FQGNSA. The CDR3 runs to 15 residues. The CDR3 bases are TGTGCCAGTAGCTCCTCCGGGACAGCCTCCTACGAGCAGTACTTC. This translates into CASSSSGTASYEQYF. The variable domain in full, completed from reference TRBV7-2 and TRBJ2-7, reads GAGVSQSPSNKVTEKGKDVELRCDPISGHTALYWYRQSLGQGLEFLIYFQGNSAPDKSGLPSDRFSAERTGGSVSTLTIQRTQQEDSAVYLCASSSSGTASYEQYFGPGTRLTVT.

This clonotype was seen only a few times. V usage is TRBV10-3 and J usage is TRBJ2-3; possibly TRBD2 for D (6 bases). The CDR3 runs 15 residues. V dropped 3 bases and J dropped 4 bases, with 14 bases sitting between them. Germline CDR1 ENHRY, CDR2 SYGVKD. The CDR3 DNA sequence: TGTGCCATCAGTGACCCTAGGACTAACGCAGATACGCAGTATTTT. This translates into CAISDPRTNADTQYF.